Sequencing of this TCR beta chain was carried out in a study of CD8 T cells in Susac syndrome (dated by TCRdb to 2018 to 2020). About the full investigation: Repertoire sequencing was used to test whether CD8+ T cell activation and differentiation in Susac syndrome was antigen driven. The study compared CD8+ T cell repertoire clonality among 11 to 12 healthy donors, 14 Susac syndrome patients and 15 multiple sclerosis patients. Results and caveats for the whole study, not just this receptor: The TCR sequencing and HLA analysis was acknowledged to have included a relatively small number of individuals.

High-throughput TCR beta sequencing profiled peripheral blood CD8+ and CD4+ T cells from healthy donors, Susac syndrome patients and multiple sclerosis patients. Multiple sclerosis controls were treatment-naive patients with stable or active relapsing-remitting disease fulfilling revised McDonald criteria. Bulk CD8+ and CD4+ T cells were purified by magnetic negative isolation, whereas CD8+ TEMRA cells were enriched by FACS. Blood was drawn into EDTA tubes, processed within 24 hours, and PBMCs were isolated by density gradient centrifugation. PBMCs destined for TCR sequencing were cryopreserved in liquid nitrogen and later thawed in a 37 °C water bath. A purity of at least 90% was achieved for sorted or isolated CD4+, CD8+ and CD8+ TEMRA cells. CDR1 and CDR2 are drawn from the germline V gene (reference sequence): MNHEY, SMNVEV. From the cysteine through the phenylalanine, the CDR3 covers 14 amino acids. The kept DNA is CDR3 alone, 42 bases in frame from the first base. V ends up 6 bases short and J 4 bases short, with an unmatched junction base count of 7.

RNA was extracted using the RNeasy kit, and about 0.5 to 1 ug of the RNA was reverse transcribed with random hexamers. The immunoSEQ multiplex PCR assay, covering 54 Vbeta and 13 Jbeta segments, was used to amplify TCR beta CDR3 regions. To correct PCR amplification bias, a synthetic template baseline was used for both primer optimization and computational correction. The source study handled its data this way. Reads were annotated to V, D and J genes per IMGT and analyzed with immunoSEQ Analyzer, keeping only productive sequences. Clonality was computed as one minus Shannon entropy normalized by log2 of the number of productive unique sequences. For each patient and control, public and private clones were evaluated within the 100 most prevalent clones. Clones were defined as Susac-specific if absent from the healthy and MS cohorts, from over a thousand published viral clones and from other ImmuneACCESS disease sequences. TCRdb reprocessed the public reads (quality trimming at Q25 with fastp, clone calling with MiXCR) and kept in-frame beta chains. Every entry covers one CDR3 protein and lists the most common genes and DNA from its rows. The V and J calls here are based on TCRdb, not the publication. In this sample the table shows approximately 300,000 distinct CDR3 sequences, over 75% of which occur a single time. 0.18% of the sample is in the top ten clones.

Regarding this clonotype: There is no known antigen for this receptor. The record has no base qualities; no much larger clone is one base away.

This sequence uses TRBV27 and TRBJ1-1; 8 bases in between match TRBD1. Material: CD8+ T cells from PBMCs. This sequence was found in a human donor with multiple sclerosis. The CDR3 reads CASRPQGASTEAFF. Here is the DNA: TGTGCCAGCAGACCCCAGGGGGCTTCCACTGAAGCTTTCTTT.